Shown below are 14 T cell receptor beta chains from a single sample sequenced in a study of blood T cells in healthy people across ages. Together with a sample-barcoded 5' primer, a J-beta primer mix was included in a second PCR lasting about 7 to 12 cycles. TCRdb independently ran MiXCR on the 5' RACE reads; one entry per CDR3 protein. In the table there are 1.8 million or so distinct CDR3 sequences, about two fifths of which are singletons. Material: blood. The receptors shown here come from a human donor in good health.

This clonotype showed up just a few times. V usage is TRBV12-3 or TRBV12-4 and J usage is TRBJ1-2, with 9 bases lining up with TRBD1. V was clipped by 6 bases and J by 6 bases; unmatched bases: 14. There are 16 residues in the CDR3. As DNA, the CDR3 is TGTGCCAGCAGCCAACAACTCGGGACAGGGATCCATGGCTACACCTTC. It encodes CASSQQLGTGIHGYTF.

The gene calls are TRBV6-5 and TRBJ2-3; a possible D gene is TRBD2 (6 bases). This CDR3 spans 16 amino acids. The germline V and J ends were trimmed by 6 bases and 3 bases, with 19 bases remaining between them. CDR1 is MNHEY, CDR2 SVGAGI, per germline. The CDR3, as DNA: TGTGCCAGCAGGGAGGGACTCGCCAAAGAAACAGATACGCAGTATTTT. Amino acids: CASREGLAKETDTQYF.

The gene calls are TRBV9 and TRBJ2-1; D unresolved. CDR3 length: 13 amino acids. CDR1 and CDR2 from the germline V gene are SGDLS and YYNGEE. Trimming cost V 2 bases and J 6 bases, with 9 bases left between them. The CDR3 DNA reads TGTGCCAGCAGCGTTTTTGGTTCCAATGAGCAGTTCTTC. This translates into CASSVFGSNEQFF.

The chain couples TRBV7-8 to TRBJ2-5, with a weak D call TRBD2 (6 bases). Matching the DNA end better, TRBJ2-7 makes the J call doubtful. This CDR3 is 15 amino acids long. CDR1 and CDR2 from the germline V gene are SGHVS and FQNEAQ. This CDR3 is CASSGGTVPSYEQYF. The DNA of the CDR3 is TGTGCCAGCAGCGGGGGGACTGTGCCCTCCTACGAGCAGTACTTC.

The gene calls are TRBV20-1 and TRBJ2-3; D not certain. CDR3 length equals 8 residues. Trimming took 3 bases from V and 10 from J, leaving 2 bases between them. CDR1 and CDR2 (germline): DFQATT, SNEGSKA (reference sequence). The CDR3 region is CSARAQYF. The CDR3, as DNA: TGCAGTGCTAGGGCGCAGTATTTT.

This clonotype was counted between two and nine times. The V gene is TRBV20-1, the J gene TRBJ2-1; D is possibly TRBD2 (7 bases). Trimming removed 2 bases from V and 1 base from J, with 15 bases in between. Germline V gives CDR1 DFQATT, CDR2 SNEGSKA (reference sequence). The CDR3 loop spans 16 amino acids. DNA of the CDR3: TGCAGTGCTAGACGAGCTGGGGGGGCATCCTACAATGAGCAGTTCTTC. It encodes CSARRAGGASYNEQFF.

The gene calls are TRBV5-1 and TRBJ1-2, with a tentative D call TRBD1 (6 bases). Per germline, CDR1 SGHRS and CDR2 YFSETQ. V lost 1 base, J lost 0 bases, and 13 bases lay in between. CDR3 length equals 16 residues. The CDR3 reads CASSLLDRPSNYGYTF. CDR3 nucleotides: TGCGCCAGCAGCTTGCTGGACAGACCTTCTAACTATGGCTACACCTTC.

The V and J genes are TRBV6-2 or TRBV6-3 and TRBJ2-3; TRBD2 matches 12 bases. Trimming took 7 bases from V and 2 from J; bases not matched to a gene: 16. The CDR3 has 19 residues. CDR1 is MNHEY, CDR2 SVGEGT, per germline. This CDR3 reads CASIEGLAGTHPYTDTQYF. CDR3 DNA: TGTGCCAGCATTGAGGGACTAGCGGGCACGCATCCCTACACAGATACGCAGTATTTT.

This chain joins TRBV4-2 and TRBJ2-7; D gene ambiguous. The V gene lost 0 bases and the J gene lost 0 bases, with 12 bases spanning the gap. CDR1 LGHNA and CDR2 YNFKEQ come from the germline V gene. This CDR3 comprises 16 residues. DNA of the CDR3: TGTGCCAGCAGCCAAGATGGTGTAGCCCTCTCCTACGAGCAGTACTTC. Encoded protein: CASSQDGVALSYEQYF.

This chain connects TRBV12-3 or TRBV12-4 to TRBJ2-7, with TRBD1 as a possible D gene (6 bases). The CDR3 runs 14 residues. Trimming pared 4 bases from V and 2 bases from J, leaving 12 bases between. In DNA form, the CDR3 reads TGTGCCAGCAGTTCTTACAGGGTTCCCTACGAGCAGTACTTC. Translating it yields CASSSYRVPYEQYF.

A few counts support this clonotype. This chain connects TRBV13 to TRBJ2-5, with 7 nucleotides matching TRBD2. Looked up from germline, CDR1 is PRHDT and CDR2 is FYEKMQ (reference sequence). V trimming: 7 bases; J trimming: 3 bases; junction bases outside the gene matches: 5. The CDR3 runs 13 residues. This CDR3 is CASKGLAEETQYF. The CDR3 nucleotides read TGTGCCAGCAAAGGTCTAGCGGAAGAGACCCAGTACTTC.

This clonotype was counted at least ten times. The rearrangement uses TRBV29-1 and TRBJ2-7; D might be TRBD1 or TRBD2, each matching 7 bases. Trimming shortened V by 0 bases and J by 2 bases, and 14 bases separated the two germline ends. This CDR3 comprises 15 residues. CDR1 is SQVTM, CDR2 ANQGSEA, per germline. The CDR3 region is CSVEDRGDSPYEQYF. The CDR3 nucleotides read TGCAGCGTTGAAGATCGGGGGGACAGCCCCTACGAGCAGTACTTC.

Only a few counts were recorded for this clonotype. J is TRBJ2-7 and V is TRBV20-1; D is perhaps TRBD1 or TRBD2 (6 bases each). Germline values: CDR1 DFQATT, CDR2 SNEGSKA (reference sequence). This CDR3 comprises 15 residues. V was shortened by 0 bases and J by 4 bases, with 16 bases between the two germline ends. The CDR3 DNA is TGCAGTGCTAGAGATCAGGGCCGGGGGCGGTACGAGCAGTACTTC. Translating gives CSARDQGRGRYEQYF.

This clonotype was counted only a few times. V gene TRBV7-2 combines with J gene TRBJ2-3; the D gene is possibly TRBD1 (6 bases). Trimming left V 5 bases short and J 0 bases short, with 9 bases between. The CDR3 loop spans 14 amino acids. The V gene's germline CDR1 is SGHTA and CDR2 FQGNSA. The CDR3 DNA reads as TGTGCCAGCAGCGACGGACAGAGCACAGATACGCAGTATTTT. It specifies CASSDGQSTDTQYF.